The clone carrying this T cell receptor (beta chain) appeared a few times. Its antigen is unknown. This entry comes from a study of early T cells in non-severe SARS-CoV-2 infection. Overall study: Sequencing of bulk RNA from unsorted whole blood was done, without chain pairing. Overall study results and limits: The matching step, a VDJdb search, favored anti-spike CD8 responses and missed private and CD4 specificities.

The CDR3 is 13 residues long. The V gene's germline CDR1 is SGHVS and CDR2 FQNEAQ. Trimming left V 2 bases short and J 4 bases short, with 5 bases between. Individual cDNA molecules received unique molecular identifiers during library preparation. Using its own MiXCR run on the 5' RACE reads, TCRdb lists one record per CDR3 protein. The sample has about 97,000 distinct CDR3 sequences; 9.5% to 12% are singletons. V and J are TRBV7-8 and TRBJ2-2; D unresolved. The sample in question was whole blood, obtained at baseline. The TCR originated in an adult who was a healthcare worker with PCR-confirmed SARS-CoV-2 infection or an uninfected control (not recorded which). The CDR3 protein is CASSLRVTGELFF. In nucleotides, the CDR3 is TGTGCCAGCAGCTTAAGGGTCACCGGGGAGCTGTTTTTT.